One and the same sample provided the 29 T cell receptor beta chains below, sequenced in a study of blood T cell repertoires in COVID-19. Generated by immunoSEQ multiplex PCR, the TCRdb table keeps only in-frame clones and is missing some. The repertoire has more than 150,000 clones, approximately 88% of them found once; the top ten carry over 10%. Sequenced: PBMCs or T cells enriched from blood (not recorded which). These receptors were collected from a woman aged 55-69 years who had recovered from COVID-19.

The chain employs TRBV7-9 and TRBJ2-3; TRBD2 matches 11 bases. Losses at the gene ends were 5 bases for V and 2 bases for J; bases not matched to a gene: 6. The CDR3 sequence is 16 residues long. Germline CDR1 SEHNR, CDR2 FQNEAQ (reference sequence). For the CDR3, the DNA is TGTGCCAGCAGCCTGGGACTAGCGGAGTACACAGATACGCAGTATTTT. The encoded protein is CASSLGLAEYTDTQYF.

CDR3 region: CASMPPGNTEAFF. The CDR3 region has the DNA TGTGCCAGCATGCCCCCCGGGAACACTGAAGCTTTCTTT. This rearrangement joins TRBV7-3 to TRBJ1-1, with D unresolved. Trimming pared 7 bases from V and 1 base from J, leaving 10 bases between. CDR3 size: 13 residues. Germline loops: CDR1 SGHTA, CDR2 FQGTGA.

The chain recombines TRBV10-2 with TRBJ2-2; D is unclear. This CDR3 comprises 12 residues. V dropped 3 bases and J dropped 6 bases, with 5 bases sitting between them. Germline V gives CDR1 WSHSY, CDR2 SAAADI. Here the CDR3 DNA reads TGCGCCAGCAGTGACGTATCCGGGGAGCTGTTTTTT. Its translation: CASSDVSGELFF.

J is TRBJ2-1 and V is TRBV3-1 (or the pseudogene TRBV3-2); a possible D gene is TRBD1 (6 bases). CDR1 and CDR2 from the germline V gene are LGHDT and YNNKEL (reference sequence). There are 16 residues in the CDR3. Deletions cut 4 bases from V and 0 bases from J, with 13 bases between. The CDR3 region is CASSPWGRSSYNEQFF. The CDR3, as DNA: TGTGCCAGCAGCCCATGGGGGCGGAGCTCCTACAATGAGCAGTTCTTC.

The V and J genes are TRBV3-1 (or the pseudogene TRBV3-2) and TRBJ1-6; D unclear. From germline, CDR1 is LGHDT and CDR2 YNNKEL (reference sequence). Between the trimmed V and J ends, which lost 2 bases and 7 bases, there was a span of 9 bases. The CDR3 is 14 amino acids. Written as DNA, the CDR3 is TGTGCCAGCAGCCAAAGCGTTTACAATTCACCCCTCCACTTT. This codes for CASSQSVYNSPLHF.

The chain employs TRBV7-3 and TRBJ2-1; 8 positions match TRBD1. CDR1 is SGHTA and CDR2 is FQGTGA in the germline V gene. The CDR3 loop spans 13 amino acids. V was clipped by 5 bases and J by 8 bases; unmatched bases: 5. The CDR3 here is CASSTDRDDEQFF. The DNA for the CDR3 is TGTGCCAGCAGCACGGACAGGGATGATGAGCAGTTCTTC.

Comment on this clone: Other nucleotide sequences from this sample produce the same CDR3. The chain links TRBV5-1 to TRBJ2-5; tentative D call: TRBD1 (5 bases). CDR1 is SGHRS, CDR2 YFSETQ, per germline. Trimming shortened V by 2 bases and J by 5 bases, and 13 bases separated the two germline ends. The CDR3 is 14 residues long. CDR3 nucleotide sequence: TGCGCCAGCAGCTTAGGCAGGGAAGGGGAGACCCAGTACTTC. Translation: CASSLGREGETQYF.

The V call is TRBV30, the J call TRBJ2-1; 11 nucleotides line up with TRBD2. Trimming cost V 6 bases and J 8 bases; bases outside gene matches: 9. The V gene's germline CDR1 is GTSNPN and CDR2 SVGIG (reference sequence). The CDR3 runs to 14 residues. DNA of the CDR3: TGTGCCTGTCATCTAGCGGGAGGTTGGTATGAGCAGTTCTTC. The encoded protein is CACHLAGGWYEQFF.

V usage is TRBV7-9 and J usage is TRBJ1-4, with TRBD1 matching 10 bases. In germline, CDR1 is SEHNR, CDR2 FQNEAQ (reference sequence). With 5 bases clipped from V and 5 bases from J, the junction kept 8 bases outside the gene matches. The CDR3 sequence is 16 residues long. CDR3 protein: CASSPRRDRGNEKLFF. The CDR3, as DNA: TGTGCCAGCAGCCCTCGACGGGACAGGGGCAATGAAAAACTGTTTTTT.

This clone appeared a single time. The rearrangement links TRBV19 to TRBJ2-2; a weak D match, TRBD1 (6 bases). The ends were cut back, 3 bases at V and 6 bases at J, with 11 bases in the middle. The CDR3 has 14 residues. Germline lookup yields CDR1 LNHDA and CDR2 SQIVND (reference sequence). CDR3 residues: CASSIRGWPGELFF. CDR3 sequence (DNA): TGTGCCAGTAGTATTAGGGGGTGGCCCGGGGAGCTGTTTTTT. The full variable domain, in which reference TRBV19 and TRBJ2-2 provide the parts outside the CDR3, is DGGITQSPKYLFRKEGQNVTLSCEQNLNHDAMYWYRQDPGQGLRLIYYSQIVNDFQKGDIAEGYSVSREKKESFPLTVTSAQKNPTAFYLCASSIRGWPGELFFGEGSRLTVL.

The V call is TRBV30, the J call TRBJ2-7; 8 nucleotides match TRBD1. V shed 6 bases, J shed 9 bases, and the junction held 10 bases outside the gene matches. Germline loops: CDR1 GTSNPN, CDR2 SVGIG (reference sequence). The CDR3 sequence is 12 residues long. This CDR3 is CACPTGTGAQYF. CDR3 nucleotides: TGTGCCTGCCCGACAGGGACAGGCGCGCAGTACTTC.

This chain joins TRBV7-2 and TRBJ2-3; a possible D gene is TRBD2 (5 bases). Germline lookup yields CDR1 SGHTA and CDR2 FQGNSA. There are 14 residues in the CDR3. Trimming removed 4 bases from V and 4 bases from J, with 12 bases in between. The CDR3 loop reads CASSSGEVADTQYF. DNA of the CDR3: TGTGCCAGCAGCTCCGGGGAAGTGGCAGATACGCAGTATTTT.

This rearrangement joins TRBV12-3 or TRBV12-4 to TRBJ2-5; D is unclear. The length of the CDR3 is 12 residues. Trimming removed 3 bases at V and 4 bases at J, with 6 bases between. Written as DNA, the CDR3 is TGTGCCAGCAGTTTCCCGGGAGAGACCCAGTACTTC. It encodes CASSFPGETQYF.

The CDR3: CASSPGLEPAGGYTF. CDR3 coding DNA: TGTGCCAGCAGTCCTGGATTGGAACCAGCGGGCGGCTACACCTTC. This chain uses TRBV28 with TRBJ1-2; no clear D. CDR1 is MDHEN, CDR2 SYDVKM, per germline. Trimming left V 5 bases short and J 8 bases short, with 21 bases between. The CDR3 is 15 residues long.

J is TRBJ2-1 and V is TRBV5-1, with a weak D call TRBD2 (5 bases). Germline loops: CDR1 SGHRS, CDR2 YFSETQ. The CDR3 has 17 residues. Trimming pared 4 bases from V and 0 bases from J, leaving 17 bases between. The DNA for the CDR3 is TGCGCCAGCAGCACGGACGGACTGGTTAGCTCCTACAATGAGCAGTTCTTC. It yields the protein CASSTDGLVSSYNEQFF.

The chain is built from TRBV19 and TRBJ2-5, with D possibly matching TRBD2 (5 bases). This CDR3 region has 15 residues. CDR1 and CDR2 from the germline V gene are LNHDA and SQIVND (reference sequence). Trimming cost V 3 bases and J 5 bases, with 16 bases left between them. The CDR3 nucleotides read TGTGCCAGTAGTATGCGGGTCCGGGTTGACGAGACCCAGTACTTC. Its protein is CASSMRVRVDETQYF.

In this sample, this clone turned up a few times. At one end, the junction sequence differs from germline, possibly due to a read error. The chain has TRBV7-7 and TRBJ2-2; TRBD1 aligns across 9 bases. In germline, CDR1 is SSHAT, CDR2 FNYEAQ (reference sequence). This CDR3 is 15 amino acids long. The CDR3 sequence: CASSLSDRGTGELFF. The CDR3 DNA is TGTGCTAGCAGCTTATCGGACAGGGGAACCGGGGAGCTGTTTTTT. The entire variable domain, with the rest obtained from reference TRBV7-7 and TRBJ2-2, is as follows: GAGVSQSPRYKVTKRGQDVTLRCDPISSHATLYWYQQALGQGPEFLTYFNYEAQPDKSGLPSDRFSAERPEGSISTLTIQRTEQRDSAMYRCASSLSDRGTGELFFGEGSRLTVL.

This sequence joins TRBV7-2 and TRBJ2-7, with no clear D. Looked up from germline, CDR1 is SGHTA and CDR2 is FQGNSA. V lost 0 bases and J lost 3, with 12 bases in between. CDR3 length: 15 amino acids. This chain's CDR3 is CASSLASYKRYEQYF. CDR3 nucleotides: TGTGCCAGCAGCTTAGCGTCGTACAAACGCTACGAGCAGTACTTC.

The J gene is TRBJ1-1, the V gene TRBV24-1, with TRBD1 identical over 8 bases. Germline CDR1 KGHDR, CDR2 SFDVKD. With 7 bases clipped from V and 1 base from J, the junction kept 4 bases outside the gene matches. The CDR3 spans 14 residues. The CDR3 bases are TGTGCCACCAGAGAAACAGGGGGGAACACTGAAGCTTTCTTT. It codes for CATRETGGNTEAFF.

This clone has a single count. The chain recombines TRBV19 with TRBJ1-3, with TRBD1 matching over 10 bases. Unmatched junction bases numbered 19, after V lost 5 bases and J lost 0 bases. The CDR3 is 21 residues long. Germline lookup yields CDR1 LNHDA and CDR2 SQIVND (reference sequence). CDR3 region: CASSSPFRQGAKGPSGNTIYF. DNA for the CDR3: TGTGCCAGTAGTTCCCCATTCCGACAGGGGGCTAAGGGCCCCTCTGGAAACACCATATATTTT.

The chain links TRBV5-8 to TRBJ1-5; 8 bases match TRBD1. The germline gives CDR1 SGHTS, CDR2 YDEGEE. The CDR3 length is 15 residues. V shed 4 bases, J shed 2 bases, and the junction held 5 bases outside the gene matches. CDR3 region: CASSTDRGGNQPQHF. The CDR3 nucleotides read TGTGCCAGCAGCACTGACAGGGGCGGCAATCAGCCCCAGCATTTT.

The gene calls are TRBV7-3 and TRBJ2-6; 7 bases are shared with TRBD2. The CDR3 spans 18 residues. The ends lost 5 bases at V and 0 bases at J; junction bases unmatched: 10. Germline-derived CDR1 and CDR2 are SGHTA and FQGTGA. CDR3: CASSPQASGSSGANVLTF. The CDR3 DNA is TGTGCCAGCAGCCCCCAGGCTAGCGGATCCTCTGGGGCCAACGTCCTGACTTTC.

The chain carries TRBV13 and TRBJ2-3; D may be TRBD2 (5 bases). Germline V CDR1 and CDR2: PRHDT, FYEKMQ (reference sequence). V was cut by 0 bases and J by 3 bases, with 16 bases left in between. The CDR3 has 17 amino acids. The CDR3 sequence: CASSLGGAGTGTDTQYF. In nucleotides, the CDR3 is TGTGCCAGCAGCTTAGGTGGTGCGGGCACGGGGACAGATACGCAGTATTTT.

The genes are TRBV5-1 and TRBJ1-3; D perhaps matches TRBD1 (6 bases). The germline CDR1 and CDR2 sequences are SGHRS and YFSETQ. The CDR3 is made up of 15 amino acids. V was cut by 4 bases and J by 7 bases, with 18 bases left in between. The CDR3 DNA reads TGCGCCAGCAGCAAGGACAGCCCCTCAAGGAACACCATATATTTT. Translated, it gives CASSKDSPSRNTIYF. The complete variable domain, with remaining parts taken from reference TRBV5-1 and TRBJ1-3, reads KAGVTQTPRYLIKTRGQQVTLSCSPISGHRSVSWYQQTPGQGLQFLFEYFSETQRNKGNFPGRFSGRQFSNSRSEMNVSTLELGDSALYLCASSKDSPSRNTIYFGEGSWLTVV.

The V and J genes are TRBV7-2 and TRBJ2-5; TRBD1 matches at 9 bases. The J segment lost 5 bases and the V segment lost 3 bases, leaving 4 bases of the junction unmatched. The CDR3 extends over 14 amino acids. The germline V gene encodes CDR1 SGHTA and CDR2 FQGNSA. The CDR3 nucleotides are TGTGCCAGCAGCTTCAACAGGGGGCGGGAGACCCAGTACTTC. This translates into CASSFNRGRETQYF.

This chain's CDR3 is CASRPTTSLNTDTQYF. The CDR3 DNA reads TGCGCCAGCAGGCCTACCACTAGCCTCAACACAGATACGCAGTATTTT. The chain recombines TRBV5-1 with TRBJ2-3; the D gene is possibly TRBD2 (6 bases). The CDR3 extends over 16 amino acids. Trimming stripped 5 bases from V and 2 bases from J, with 18 bases between. From germline, CDR1 is SGHRS and CDR2 YFSETQ.

The rearrangement joins TRBV18 to TRBJ1-5, with a possible D match to TRBD1 (6 bases). In germline, CDR1 is KGHSH, CDR2 LQKENI. Trimming took off 1 base at V and 6 bases at J, with 13 bases between the two ends. CDR3 length equals 15 residues. This CDR3 is CASSPRDPRGQPQHF. Written as DNA, the CDR3 is TGTGCCAGCTCACCACGGGATCCCAGGGGTCAGCCCCAGCATTTT.

V usage is TRBV2 and J usage is TRBJ1-2; D is possibly TRBD1 (5 bases). Trimming took off 7 bases at V and 8 bases at J, with 17 bases between the two ends. In germline, CDR1 is SNHLY, CDR2 FYNNEI. This CDR3 has 13 residues. The CDR3 protein is CASTRGQVDGYTF. CDR3 DNA sequence: TGTGCCAGCACCCGCGGACAAGTTGACGGCTACACCTTC.

V gene TRBV5-1 combines with J gene TRBJ1-3; 7 nucleotides match TRBD1. This CDR3 comprises 16 residues. Germline V lookup: CDR1 SGHRS, CDR2 YFSETQ. V was pared by 2 bases and J by 1 base, with 6 bases of the junction left unmatched. As DNA, the CDR3 is TGCGCCAGCAGCTTACAGGGGCTTGGGTCTGGAAACACCATATATTTT. It is translated as CASSLQGLGSGNTIYF.